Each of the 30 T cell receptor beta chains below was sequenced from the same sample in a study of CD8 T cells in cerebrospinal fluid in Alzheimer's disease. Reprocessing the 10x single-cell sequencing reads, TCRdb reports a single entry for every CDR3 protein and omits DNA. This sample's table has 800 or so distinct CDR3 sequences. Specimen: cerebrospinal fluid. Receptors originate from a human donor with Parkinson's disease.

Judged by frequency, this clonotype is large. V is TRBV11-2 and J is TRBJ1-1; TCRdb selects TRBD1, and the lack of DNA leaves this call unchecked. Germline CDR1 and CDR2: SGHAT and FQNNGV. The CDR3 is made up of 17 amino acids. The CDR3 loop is CASSRDRGRPMNTEAFF. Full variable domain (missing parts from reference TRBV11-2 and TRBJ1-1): EAGVAQSPRYKIIEKRQSVAFWCNPISGHATLYWYQQILGQGPKLLIQFQNNGVVDDSQLPKDRFSAERLKGVDSTLKIQPAKLEDSAVYLCASSRDRGRPMNTEAFFGQGTRLTVV.

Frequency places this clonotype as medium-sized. The CDR3 loop reads CATSETSGTSGRDTQYF. This chain uses TRBV24-1 with TRBJ2-3; checking the TCRdb D call of TRBD2 is not possible without DNA. The length of the CDR3 is 17 residues. Germline lookup yields CDR1 KGHDR and CDR2 SFDVKD.

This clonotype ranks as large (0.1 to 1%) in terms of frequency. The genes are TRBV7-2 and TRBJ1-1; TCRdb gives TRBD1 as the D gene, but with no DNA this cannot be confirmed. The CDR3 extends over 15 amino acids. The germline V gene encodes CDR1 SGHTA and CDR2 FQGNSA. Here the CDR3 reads CASSPLVSAGTEAFF.

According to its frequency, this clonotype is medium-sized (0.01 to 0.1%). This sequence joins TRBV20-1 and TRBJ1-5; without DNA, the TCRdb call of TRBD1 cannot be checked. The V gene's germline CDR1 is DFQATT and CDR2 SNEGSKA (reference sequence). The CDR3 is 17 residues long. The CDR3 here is CSARGQGGGYSNQPQHF.

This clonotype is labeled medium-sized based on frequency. CDR3 residues: CASSHRGLAVHNEQFF. This sequence joins TRBV4-1 and TRBJ2-1; as DNA is missing, the TRBD2 call by TCRdb cannot be tested. Germline V gene lookup returns CDR1 MGHRA and CDR2 YSYEKL. The CDR3 extends over 16 amino acids.

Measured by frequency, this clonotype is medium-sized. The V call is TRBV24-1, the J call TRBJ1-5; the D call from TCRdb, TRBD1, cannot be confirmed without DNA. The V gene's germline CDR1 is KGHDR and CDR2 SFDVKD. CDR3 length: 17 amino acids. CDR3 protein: CATSEQQGRRSNQPQHF.

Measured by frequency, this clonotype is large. CDR3 protein: CASSLLGGNGYTF. The chain carries TRBV28 and TRBJ1-2; TCRdb calls TRBD1, which cannot be checked without DNA. The CDR3 totals 13 residues. Germline V gene sequence: CDR1 MDHEN, CDR2 SYDVKM.

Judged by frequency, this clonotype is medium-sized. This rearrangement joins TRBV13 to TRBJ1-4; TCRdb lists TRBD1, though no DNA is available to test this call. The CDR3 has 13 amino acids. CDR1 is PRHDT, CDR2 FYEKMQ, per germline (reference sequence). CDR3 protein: CASSSDREEKLFF.

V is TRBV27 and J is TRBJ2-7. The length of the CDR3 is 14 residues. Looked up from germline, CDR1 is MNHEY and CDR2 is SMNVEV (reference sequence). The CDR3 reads CASSLTLLSYEQYF.

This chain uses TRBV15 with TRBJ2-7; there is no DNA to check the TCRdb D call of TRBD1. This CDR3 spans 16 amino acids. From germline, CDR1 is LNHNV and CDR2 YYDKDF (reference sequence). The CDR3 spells CATSRGPGTASYEQYF.

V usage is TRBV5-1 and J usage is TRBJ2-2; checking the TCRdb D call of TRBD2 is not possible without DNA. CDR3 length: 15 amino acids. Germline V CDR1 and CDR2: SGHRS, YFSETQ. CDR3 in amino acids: CASASQGGPTGELFF.

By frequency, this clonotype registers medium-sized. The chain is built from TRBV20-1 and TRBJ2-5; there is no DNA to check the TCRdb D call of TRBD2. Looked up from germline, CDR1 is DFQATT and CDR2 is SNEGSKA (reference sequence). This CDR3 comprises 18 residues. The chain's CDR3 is CSANKLSLAGHPQETQYF.

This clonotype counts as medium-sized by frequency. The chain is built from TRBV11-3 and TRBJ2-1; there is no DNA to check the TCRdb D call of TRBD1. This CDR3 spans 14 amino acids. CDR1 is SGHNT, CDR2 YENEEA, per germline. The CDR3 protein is CASSSTAGVNEQFF.

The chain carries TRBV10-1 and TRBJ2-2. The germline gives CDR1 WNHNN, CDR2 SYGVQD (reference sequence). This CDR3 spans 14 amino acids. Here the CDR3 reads CASKSHMNTGELFF.

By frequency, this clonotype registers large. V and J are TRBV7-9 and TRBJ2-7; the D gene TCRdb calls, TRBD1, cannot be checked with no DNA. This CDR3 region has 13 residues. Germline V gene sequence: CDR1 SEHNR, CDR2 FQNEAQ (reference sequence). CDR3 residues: CASSPWGGSEQYF.

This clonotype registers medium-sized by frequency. The CDR3 spells CASAPSGGARGYTF. The chain uses TRBV5-4 and TRBJ1-2; TCRdb selects TRBD1, and the lack of DNA leaves this call unchecked. Germline CDR1 is SGHNT and CDR2 is YYREEE (reference sequence). The CDR3 contains 14 residues.

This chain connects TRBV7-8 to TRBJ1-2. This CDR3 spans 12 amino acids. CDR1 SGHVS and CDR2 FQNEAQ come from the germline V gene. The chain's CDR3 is CASSSNGDGYTF.

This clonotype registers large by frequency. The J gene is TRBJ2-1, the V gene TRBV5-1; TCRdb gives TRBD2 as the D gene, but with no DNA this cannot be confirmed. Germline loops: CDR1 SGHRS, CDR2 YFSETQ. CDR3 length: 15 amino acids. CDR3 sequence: CASSLMAGGYNEQFF.

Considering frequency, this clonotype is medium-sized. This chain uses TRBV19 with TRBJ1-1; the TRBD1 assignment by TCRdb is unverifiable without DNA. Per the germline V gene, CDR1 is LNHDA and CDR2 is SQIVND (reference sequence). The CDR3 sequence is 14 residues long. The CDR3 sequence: CASSGTGQWAEAFF.

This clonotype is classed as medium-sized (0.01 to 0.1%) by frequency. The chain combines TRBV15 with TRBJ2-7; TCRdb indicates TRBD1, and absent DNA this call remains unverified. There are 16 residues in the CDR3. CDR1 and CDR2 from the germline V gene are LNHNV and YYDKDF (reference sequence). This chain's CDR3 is CATSTGPGQTSYEQYF.

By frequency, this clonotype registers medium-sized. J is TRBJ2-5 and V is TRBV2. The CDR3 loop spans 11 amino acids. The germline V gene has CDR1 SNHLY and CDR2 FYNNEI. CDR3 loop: CASSERETQYF.

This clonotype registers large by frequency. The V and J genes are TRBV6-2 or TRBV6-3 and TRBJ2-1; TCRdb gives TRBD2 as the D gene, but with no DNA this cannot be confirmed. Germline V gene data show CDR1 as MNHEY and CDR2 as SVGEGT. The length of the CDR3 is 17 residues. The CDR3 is CASRELAGGSSYNEQFF.

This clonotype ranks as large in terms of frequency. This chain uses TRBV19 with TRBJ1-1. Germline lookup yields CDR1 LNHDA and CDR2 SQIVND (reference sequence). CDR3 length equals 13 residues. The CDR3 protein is CASSSQVGTEAFF. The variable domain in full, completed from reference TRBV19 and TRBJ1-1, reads DGGITQSPKYLFRKEGQNVTLSCEQNLNHDAMYWYRQDPGQGLRLIYYSQIVNDFQKGDIAEGYSVSREKKESFPLTVTSAQKNPTAFYLCASSSQVGTEAFFGQGTRLTVV.

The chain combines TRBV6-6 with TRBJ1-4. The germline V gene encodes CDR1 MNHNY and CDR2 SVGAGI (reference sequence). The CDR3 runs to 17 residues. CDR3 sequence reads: CASSRGGNGEDNEKLFF.

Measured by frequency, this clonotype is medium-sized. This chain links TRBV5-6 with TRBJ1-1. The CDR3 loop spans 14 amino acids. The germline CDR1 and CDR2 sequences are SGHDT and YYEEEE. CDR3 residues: CASSSGQSGSSAFF.

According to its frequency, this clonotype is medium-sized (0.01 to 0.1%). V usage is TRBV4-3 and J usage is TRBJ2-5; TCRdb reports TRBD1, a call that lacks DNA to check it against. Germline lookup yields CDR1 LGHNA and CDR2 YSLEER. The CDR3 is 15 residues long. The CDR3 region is CASSQGWGSGETQYF.

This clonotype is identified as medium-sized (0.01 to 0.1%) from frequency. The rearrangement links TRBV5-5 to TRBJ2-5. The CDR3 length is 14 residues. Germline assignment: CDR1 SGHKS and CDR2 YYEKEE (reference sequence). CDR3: CASSFDSWSETQYF. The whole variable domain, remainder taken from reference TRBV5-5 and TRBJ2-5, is DAGVTQSPTHLIKTRGQQVTLRCSPISGHKSVSWYQQVLGQGPQFIFQYYEKEERGRGNFPDRFSARQFPNYSSELNVNALLLGDSALYLCASSFDSWSETQYFGPGTRLLVL.

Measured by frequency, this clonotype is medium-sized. The CDR3 loop reads CASSLGSGGNEQYF. The genes are TRBV7-7 and TRBJ2-7; TCRdb reports TRBD1, a call that lacks DNA to check it against. Germline lookup yields CDR1 SSHAT and CDR2 FNYEAQ (reference sequence). There are 14 residues in the CDR3.

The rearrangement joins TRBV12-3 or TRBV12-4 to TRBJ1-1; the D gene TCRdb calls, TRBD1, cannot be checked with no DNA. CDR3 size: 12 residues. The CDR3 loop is CASSPGTSEAFF.

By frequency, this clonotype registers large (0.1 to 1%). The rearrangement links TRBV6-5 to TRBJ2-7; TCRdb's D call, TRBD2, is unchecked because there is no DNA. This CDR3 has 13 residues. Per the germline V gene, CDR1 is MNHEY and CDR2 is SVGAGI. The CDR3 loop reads CATRILAGVKQYF.